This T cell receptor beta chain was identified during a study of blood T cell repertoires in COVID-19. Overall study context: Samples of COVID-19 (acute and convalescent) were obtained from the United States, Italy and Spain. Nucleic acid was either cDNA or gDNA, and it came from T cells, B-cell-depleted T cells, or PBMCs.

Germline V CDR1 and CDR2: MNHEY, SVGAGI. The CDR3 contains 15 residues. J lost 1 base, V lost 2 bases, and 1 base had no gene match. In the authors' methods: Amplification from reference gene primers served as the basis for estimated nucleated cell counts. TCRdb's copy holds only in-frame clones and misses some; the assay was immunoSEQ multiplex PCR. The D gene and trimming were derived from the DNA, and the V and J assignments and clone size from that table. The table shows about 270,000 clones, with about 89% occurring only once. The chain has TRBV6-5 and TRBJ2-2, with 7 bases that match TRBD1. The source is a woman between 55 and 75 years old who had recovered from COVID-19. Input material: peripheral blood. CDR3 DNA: TGTGCCAGCAGTTACGGGACAGTGAACACCGGGGAGCTGTTTTTT. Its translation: CASSYGTVNTGELFF.